Detailed here is one TCR beta chain. This clonotype has just a few counts. Its cognate antigen has yet to be identified. Base qualities are not at hand, and no much larger clone is one base apart. Trimming removed 4 bases from V and 4 bases from J, leaving 20 bases between the germline ends. Via the germline V gene, CDR1 is MDHEN and CDR2 SYDVKM. Reading from cysteine to phenylalanine, the CDR3 counts 18 amino acids. Only the CDR3 part of the read is kept: 54 bases, read in frame from the first base. Ophthalmopathy patients had moderately to severely active disease, Clinical Activity Score of at least 3, NOSPECS grade of at least 4, and disease duration under 3 months. Patients with other autoimmune diseases, uncontrolled infections, pregnancy or lactation were excluded from the study. Diagnosis was based on clinical symptoms, serum thyroxine, TRAb, thyroid ultrasound and orbital computed tomography. Using Ficoll-Paque density gradient centrifugation, PBMCs were isolated from 9.5 to 10 ml of fresh peripheral blood. Total RNA was extracted using Trizol reagent, and RNA quality was checked on an Agilent 2100 Bioanalyzer.

The data were obtained in a study of Graves' ophthalmopathy and Graves' hyperthyroidism (dated by TCRdb to 2016 to 2019). Turning to the overall study: Peripheral blood was collected at initial diagnosis, prior to any treatment. To explore V-J signatures that distinguish ophthalmopathy from hyperthyroidism, a discovery set of 90 to 100 patients was enrolled, made up of under 50 with ophthalmopathy and around 60 with stable hyperthyroidism. In total, around 140 blood samples were TCR-sequenced: 40 to 45 ophthalmopathy, 75 hyperthyroidism and approximately 17 hyperthyroidism-to-ophthalmopathy patients. In more than 5 hyperthyroidism patients, the T-cell repertoire of thyroid tissue was compared with the T-cell repertoire of blood. The independent validation cohort included around 19 hyperthyroidism patients plus 17 patients who later progressed from hyperthyroidism to ophthalmopathy. Following sampling, methimazole starting at 30 mg daily was administered to hyperthyroidism patients, and high-dose intravenous methylprednisolone was administered to ophthalmopathy patients. TCR beta repertoire signatures were used to distinguish Graves' ophthalmopathy from Graves' hyperthyroidism and to predict progression to ophthalmopathy. The full study reports these points: In validation, the model predicted ophthalmopathy progression with about 71% sensitivity and roughly 72% specificity; approximately 12 predicted patients were CT-confirmed with GO in a median of 6.5 months. Among expanded thyroid clonotypes with frequency above 0.001, most also showed up in blood, which suggests that blood repertoires may reflect the thyroid immune response. Sample size was not predetermined statistically, and investigators were not blinded to group allocation. In cross-validation, the 13-signature model distinguished ophthalmopathy from stable hyperthyroidism with around 90% sensitivity and about 81% specificity, while in the test set the corresponding values were about 79% and 69%.

For repertoire sequencing, TCR beta CDR3 regions were amplified from RNA transcripts. HTBI primers and the Qiagen OneStep RT-PCR kit were used in a first-round RT-PCR, which was followed by a second-round multiplex PCR, size selection and purification. Libraries were sequenced paired-end with 100 bp reads on an Illumina HiSeq2000. The original methods were these. SOAPnuke was used for read processing, and reads with adapters, uncalled bases, a mean Phred below 15, or no exact constant-primer or identifier match were discarded. COPE v1.2.5 was used to merge high-quality paired reads. Unique nucleotide sequences were defined as clonotypes and aligned to IMGT TRB V, D and J references using MiTCR v1.1. The analysis was limited to V-J combinations with a frequency above 0.0001, which together covered approximately 99% of the repertoires. For each V-J combination, a TCR clonal expansion and chaos score was defined as F50 clonal expansion divided by the chaos observed in the TCRdist matrix. Welch's t-statistics and random forest were used to reduce features to about a dozen V-J combinations, which were fed into a naive Bayes classifier. Thyroid-blood repertoire similarity was quantified with the Morisita-Horn index. TCRdb itself trimmed the public reads at Q25 with fastp, ran MiXCR and retained productive beta chains. CDR3 protein sequences are deduplicated, and each keeps its most common genes and DNA. The V and J calls and clone size come from TCRdb's table, not from the authors' own analysis. For this sample the table gives under 350,000 distinct CDR3 sequences, of which roughly 15% were detected only once. The ten largest account for around 12% of the sample.

This receptor was obtained from an adult man with Graves' ophthalmopathy. Input material: peripheral blood. This chain is built from TRBV28 and TRBJ2-6; TRBD1 is a possible D gene, resting on 6 matching bases. The DNA sequence is given as TGTGCCAGCAGTTCAGACAGGTGGGGCCTCACGGGGGCCAACGTCCTGACTTTC. It translates as CASSSDRWGLTGANVLTF.